Presented here are 10 T cell receptor beta chains from one specimen sequenced in a study of T cell clones after liver transplantation. Clones were read by immunoSEQ multiplex PCR, and TCRdb kept only the in-frame ones, dropping some. The sample lists about 78,000 clones; about 80% were seen once. The source material was CD4+ T cells from blood, sampled before liver transplant. Receptors were obtained from a human donor who received a liver transplant.

The J gene is TRBJ2-1, the V gene TRBV6-1; unclear D gene. Trimming took 5 bases from V and 9 from J, leaving 8 bases between them. The CDR3 consists of 11 residues. The V gene's germline CDR1 is MNHNS and CDR2 SASEGT. The CDR3 region is CASSWTGEQFF. DNA of the CDR3: TGTGCCAGCAGTTGGACGGGTGAGCAGTTCTTC.

V is TRBV19 and J is TRBJ1-2; D is undetermined. V gave up 4 bases and J gave up 3 bases, with 12 bases separating them. The germline V gene has CDR1 LNHDA and CDR2 SQIVND (reference sequence). The CDR3 is 14 residues long. CDR3 amino acids: CASSREGGYYGYTF. As DNA, the CDR3 is TGTGCCAGTAGTAGGGAGGGCGGATACTATGGCTACACCTTC.

The chain recombines TRBV7-2 with TRBJ1-1, with a tentative D call TRBD1 (6 bases). The CDR3 length is 15 residues. The V end lost 2 bases, the J end lost 5 bases, and 15 bases lay between the germline ends. CDR1 and CDR2 (germline): SGHTA, FQGNSA. The CDR3 reads CASSLWGAKGTEAFF. The CDR3 DNA is TGTGCCAGCAGCTTATGGGGGGCGAAAGGGACTGAAGCTTTCTTT. The full variable domain, its missing parts supplied by reference TRBV7-2 and TRBJ1-1, is GAGVSQSPSNKVTEKGKDVELRCDPISGHTALYWYRQSLGQGLEFLIYFQGNSAPDKSGLPSDRFSAERTGGSVSTLTIQRTQQEDSAVYLCASSLWGAKGTEAFFGQGTRLTVV.

The J gene is TRBJ1-4, the V gene TRBV2; TRBD1 matches 9 bases. The CDR3 loop spans 13 amino acids. With V trimmed by 11 bases and J by 5 bases, 6 bases remained unmatched. Germline CDR1 reads SNHLY; CDR2 reads FYNNEI. The CDR3 DNA follows: TGTGCCGGAGGAGGGACAGGGAATGAAAAACTGTTTTTT. The encoded protein is CAGGGTGNEKLFF.

This clone appeared a few times. The genes are TRBV28 and TRBJ2-4, with TRBD1 as a possible D gene (6 bases). In germline, CDR1 is MDHEN, CDR2 SYDVKM. The ends were cut back, 5 bases at V and 1 base at J, with 9 bases in the middle. This CDR3 is built from 14 residues. The CDR3 reads CASSQGWAKNIQYF. The CDR3 DNA reads as TGTGCCAGCAGTCAGGGGTGGGCCAAAAACATTCAGTACTTC.

This chain uses TRBV9 with TRBJ2-3; 10 nucleotides agree with TRBD2. The CDR3 is 14 residues long. The J segment lost 6 bases and the V segment lost 3 bases, leaving 4 bases of the junction unmatched. From germline, CDR1 is SGDLS and CDR2 YYNGEE. Here the CDR3 reads CASSALTSGDTQYF. Here the CDR3 DNA reads TGTGCCAGCAGCGCCCTGACTAGCGGGGATACGCAGTATTTT.

The rearrangement links TRBV7-9 to TRBJ1-2; TRBD1 is a possible D gene (5 bases). CDR1 and CDR2 (germline): SEHNR, FQNEAQ (reference sequence). This CDR3 has 16 residues. Trimming removed 2 bases from V and 8 bases from J, with 21 bases in between. CDR3 amino acids: CASSLFGPMGGSGYTF. Here the CDR3 DNA reads TGTGCCAGCAGCTTATTCGGGCCTATGGGGGGGAGCGGCTACACCTTC.

This clone is a singleton in its sample. The chain joins TRBV7-2 to TRBJ1-1, with 7 nucleotides matching TRBD1. Unmatched junction bases numbered 8, after V lost 5 bases and J lost 5 bases. Germline V gene data show CDR1 as SGHTA and CDR2 as FQGNSA. The CDR3 length is 14 residues. CDR3 residues: CASSHRDSTTEAFF. The CDR3 DNA reads TGTGCCAGCAGCCACCGGGACAGCACAACTGAAGCTTTCTTT.

The chain links TRBV28 to TRBJ2-7, with unresolved D. Trimming took 9 bases from V and 3 from J, leaving 15 bases between them. Germline V gene lookup returns CDR1 MDHEN and CDR2 SYDVKM. CDR3 length equals 13 residues. The DNA for the CDR3 is TGTGCCAGAAGGCGTCCGCTGAACTACGAGCAGTACTTC. Translating it yields CARRRPLNYEQYF.

This chain joins TRBV6-5 and TRBJ2-3; D might be TRBD1 or TRBD2, each matching 5 bases. Germline assignment: CDR1 MNHEY and CDR2 SVGAGI. V dropped 3 bases and J dropped 3 bases, with 10 bases sitting between them. The CDR3 has 14 amino acids. CDR3 sequence: CASSYGGGTDTQYF. As DNA, the CDR3 is TGTGCCAGCAGTTATGGGGGTGGGACAGATACGCAGTATTTT.